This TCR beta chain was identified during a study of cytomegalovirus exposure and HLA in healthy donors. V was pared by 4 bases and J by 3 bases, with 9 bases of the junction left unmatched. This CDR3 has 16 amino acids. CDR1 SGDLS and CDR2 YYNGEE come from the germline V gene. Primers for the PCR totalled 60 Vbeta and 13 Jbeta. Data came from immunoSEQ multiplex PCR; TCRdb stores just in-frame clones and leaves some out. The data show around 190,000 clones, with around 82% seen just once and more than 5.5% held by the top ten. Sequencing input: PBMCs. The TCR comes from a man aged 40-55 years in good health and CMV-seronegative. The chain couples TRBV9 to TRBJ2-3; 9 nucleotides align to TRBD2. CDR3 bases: TGTGCCAGCAGCTCCCTCTTTGGACTAGCGACAGATACGCAGTATTTT. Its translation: CASSSLFGLATDTQYF.